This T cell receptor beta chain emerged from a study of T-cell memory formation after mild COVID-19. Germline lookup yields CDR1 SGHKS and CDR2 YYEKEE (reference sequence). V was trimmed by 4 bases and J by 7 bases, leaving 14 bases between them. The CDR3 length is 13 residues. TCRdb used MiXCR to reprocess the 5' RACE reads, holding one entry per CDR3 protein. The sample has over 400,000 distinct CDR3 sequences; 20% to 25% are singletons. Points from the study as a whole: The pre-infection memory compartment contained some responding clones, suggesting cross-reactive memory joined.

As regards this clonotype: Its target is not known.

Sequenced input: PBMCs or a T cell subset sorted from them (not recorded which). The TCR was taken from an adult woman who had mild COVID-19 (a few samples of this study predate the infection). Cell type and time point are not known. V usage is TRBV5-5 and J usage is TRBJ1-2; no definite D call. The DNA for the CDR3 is TGTGCCAGCAGCGAAGGGTTCCCACTTGGCTACACCTTC. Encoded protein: CASSEGFPLGYTF.